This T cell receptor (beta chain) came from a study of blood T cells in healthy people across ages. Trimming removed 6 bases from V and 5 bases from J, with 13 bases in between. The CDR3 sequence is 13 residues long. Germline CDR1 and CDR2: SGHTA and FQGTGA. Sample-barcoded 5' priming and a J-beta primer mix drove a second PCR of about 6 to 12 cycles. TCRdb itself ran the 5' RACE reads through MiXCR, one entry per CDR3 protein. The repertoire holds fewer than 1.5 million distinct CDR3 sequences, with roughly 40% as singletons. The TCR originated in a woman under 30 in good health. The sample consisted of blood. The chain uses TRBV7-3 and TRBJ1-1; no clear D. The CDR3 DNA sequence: TGTGCCAGCAGTTACGCGAAGGAGACTGAAGCTTTCTTT. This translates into CASSYAKETEAFF.